This TCR beta chain was documented in a study of T cell repertoires in cytomegalovirus infection. About the study: It can be stated that public TCR beta signatures indicated CMV infection as well as a matching HLA type.

The study, taken as a whole, reports: Summed public TCR beta family frequency identified CMV carriers bearing the relevant HLA. Within the response measured ex vivo, HLA-C-restricted CMV-specific TCR beta clonotypes were dominant.

A note on this clonotype: The antigen remains unidentified.

MiXCR, run by TCRdb on the reads, gives a single entry per CDR3 protein. The table records under 300,000 distinct CDR3 sequences, roughly an eighth of them present only once. Germline CDR1 SNHLY, CDR2 FYNNEI. V shed 1 base and J shed 3 bases, with 15 bases lying between them. The CDR3 has 16 amino acids. Sequencing input: PBMCs. V is TRBV2 and J is TRBJ1-2, with D perhaps TRBD1 (5 bases). This receptor was obtained from a human donor in good health (CMV status not recorded). Some clones in this sample may be carry-over from other donors' samples. The CDR3 DNA is TGTGCCAGCAGTGAAGTTAGGGGAGGGGATTACTATGGCTACACCTTC. This encodes CASSEVRGGDYYGYTF.